Included here is one T cell receptor beta chain sequence, with context. Its antigen remains unknown. The CDR3 runs 15 residues. CDR1 and CDR2 (germline): SEHNR, FQNEAQ (reference sequence). Total RNA, at roughly 3,700 ng, went into every TCR library. TCRdb re-called the 5' RACE reads and gives one entry per CDR3 protein, without DNA. Its clone listing holds 350,000 to 400,000 distinct CDR3 sequences. This entry comes from a study of monozygotic twins with inflammatory bowel disease. General study points: Repertoire likeness was no different across concordant and discordant twins, perhaps owing to restricted power.

This sequence originates from a human donor with ulcerative colitis or Crohn's disease, or a healthy co-twin of an affected twin (not recorded which). The chain recombines TRBV7-9 with TRBJ1-1; the TCRdb call, TRBD1, lacks DNA for checking. The sequenced material came from blood. The CDR3 loop reads CASSLGGWDGTEAFF.